This T cell receptor beta chain was identified in a study of Ad26.COV2.S vaccination and SARS-CoV-2 variants. Whole-study context: Ad26.COV2.S shots went into the muscle once or twice, 56 days apart.

A remark on this clone: The antigen is not known.

J was trimmed by 3 bases and V by 6 bases; bases with no gene match: 0. The CDR3 consists of 12 residues. Germline V lookup: CDR1 MNHEY, CDR2 SVGAGI. Study-wide results and limits: Responses of T cells in total may have been underestimated by the TCR breadth and depth analyses. Vaccine recipients showed a spike-specific TCR breadth that was higher than in placebo recipients.

Measured with immunoSEQ multiplex PCR; TCRdb has only the in-frame clones, and not every one. The data show about 350,000 clones, approximately 85% seen once. Treatment given: roughly 18 received Ad26.COV2.S at low or high dose, single or two shots; 5 received placebo; per-sample allocation not given. Collection of samples fell on day 63 after the first vaccine or placebo injection. V is TRBV6-5 and J is TRBJ2-7; 9 nucleotides line up with TRBD1. This specimen consisted of peripheral blood, obtained in a trial of Ad26.COV2.S vaccine versus placebo. The clonotype comes from a person between 18 and 59 years old who received the Ad26.COV2.S COVID-19 vaccine or a placebo. The DNA of the CDR3 is TGTGCCAGCAGGACAGGGGGCTACGAGCAGTACTTC. Its protein product is CASRTGGYEQYF.